This T cell receptor beta chain originates from a study of CXCR3-negative and CXCR3-positive naive CD8 T cells. Points on this clonotype: Antigen: not known.

Whole-study findings and limits: CXCR3-expressing naive cells carried TRB CDR3s more hydrophobic than those of CXCR3-negative naive cells.

The CDR3 runs to 14 residues. Per the germline V gene, CDR1 is SNHLY and CDR2 is FYNNEI. Libraries of TRB cDNA were made by 5' RACE and carried UMIs. TCRdb processed the 5' RACE reads again and assigns one entry to each CDR3 protein, with no DNA. This sample's clone table lists roughly 130,000 distinct CDR3 sequences. This receptor was obtained from a human donor in good health. Some clones in this sample may be carry-over from other donors' samples. The sequencing input was naive CXCR3+ CD8+ T cells from blood. This sample's subset: CD45RO-CCR7+CD27+CD95- naive CD8+ T cells expressing CXCR3 (TNR3+). The chain couples TRBV2 to TRBJ2-1; the TCRdb call, TRBD2, lacks DNA for checking. The chain's CDR3 is CASNRGTPSGEQFF.